This entry lists 11 T cell receptor beta chains sequenced from one sample in a study of blood T cell repertoires in COVID-19. Sequencing used immunoSEQ multiplex PCR; TCRdb keeps in-frame clones, though not all of them. The sample has roughly 160,000 clones, 85% seen once. Sequencing was carried out using peripheral blood. Every receptor here comes from a woman over 75 with COVID-19, enrolled during active disease.

The V and J genes are TRBV27 and TRBJ2-4; 7 bases fit TRBD2. The CDR3 loop spans 15 amino acids. Germline-derived CDR1 and CDR2 are MNHEY and SMNVEV (reference sequence). V was pared by 5 bases and J by 3 bases, with 7 bases of the junction left unmatched. The CDR3 sequence is CASSGRGVGKNIQYF. CDR3 in DNA: TGTGCCAGCAGTGGGAGGGGCGTAGGCAAAAACATTCAGTACTTC.

As concerns this clone: The sample contains more than one DNA sequence encoding this CDR3. This chain connects TRBV3-1 (or the pseudogene TRBV3-2) to TRBJ1-1; the D gene is possibly TRBD1 (5 bases). V was clipped by 5 bases and J by 3 bases, with 7 bases between them. CDR3 size: 12 residues. CDR1 is LGHDT, CDR2 YNNKEL, per germline (reference sequence). CDR3 nucleotides: TGTGCCAGCAGCACAGGACACACTGAAGCTTTCTTT. This sequence encodes CASSTGHTEAFF.

This clone came up a few times. V is TRBV5-6 and J is TRBJ1-1; 8 bases agree with TRBD1. In germline, CDR1 is SGHDT, CDR2 YYEEEE. J gave up 4 bases and V 3 bases, and 2 bases lay outside the gene matches. The length of the CDR3 is 13 residues. CDR3 coding DNA: TGTGCCAGCAGCTCTCAGGGGGCCACTGAAGCTTTCTTT. Its protein is CASSSQGATEAFF.

This chain uses TRBV2 with TRBJ1-1, with D possibly being TRBD1 (6 bases). Germline loops: CDR1 SNHLY, CDR2 FYNNEI. This CDR3 comprises 12 residues. V was cut by 7 bases and J by 10 bases, with 16 bases left in between. CDR3 sequence reads: CASIFRQGRAFF. The CDR3 nucleotides are TGTGCCAGCATTTTCAGGCAGGGGCGAGCTTTCTTT. Supplemented by reference TRBV2 and TRBJ1-1, the full variable domain reads EPEVTQTPSHQVTQMGQEVILRCVPISNHLYFYWYRQILGQKVEFLVSFYNNEISEKSEIFDDQFSVERPDGSNFTLKIRSTKLEDSAMYFCASIFRQGRAFFGQGTRLTVV.

The V gene is TRBV5-1, the J gene TRBJ1-2; 8 nucleotides line up with TRBD1. The germline gives CDR1 SGHRS, CDR2 YFSETQ. The junction had 5 bases not matched to a gene; V was cut back by 3 bases and J by 4 bases. The CDR3 runs to 14 residues. CDR3: CASSSGGLVYGYTF. CDR3 nucleotide sequence: TGCGCCAGCAGCTCAGGGGGCCTCGTCTATGGCTACACCTTC.

J is TRBJ2-3 and V is TRBV7-8, with a possible D match to TRBD1 (5 bases). Trimming took off 1 base at V and 6 bases at J, with 11 bases between the two ends. Germline V gene lookup returns CDR1 SGHVS and CDR2 FQNEAQ. The CDR3 is 14 amino acids. For the CDR3, the DNA is TGTGCCAGCAGCTTAGGGGGCCAGGCGGATACGCAGTATTTT. Amino acids: CASSLGGQADTQYF.

The rearrangement uses TRBV4-1 and TRBJ2-5; maybe TRBD1 (6 bases). Per the germline V gene, CDR1 is MGHRA and CDR2 is YSYEKL. The length of the CDR3 is 14 residues. V was cut by 2 bases and J by 5 bases, with 12 bases left in between. For the CDR3, the DNA is TGCGCCAGCAGCCAAAACCAGGGGCGGGAGACCCAGTACTTC. This translates into CASSQNQGRETQYF.

This clone was seen only a few times. V is TRBV27 and J is TRBJ2-1; possible D gene TRBD2, 6 bases. The CDR3 is made up of 16 amino acids. Germline V CDR1 and CDR2: MNHEY, SMNVEV (reference sequence). Trimming stripped 2 bases from V and 8 bases from J, with 19 bases between. The CDR3 here is CASSLGLSWEAHEQFF. CDR3 coding DNA: TGTGCCAGCAGTTTAGGCCTCTCGTGGGAGGCCCATGAGCAGTTCTTC.

This sequence joins TRBV5-1 and TRBJ1-6; the D is unclear. This CDR3 region has 17 residues. CDR1 SGHRS and CDR2 YFSETQ come from the germline V gene. The V end lost 0 bases, the J end lost 0 bases, and 10 bases lay between the germline ends. The CDR3: CASSLDLMSSYNSPLHF. The CDR3 bases are TGCGCCAGCAGCTTGGACCTCATGAGCTCCTATAATTCACCCCTCCACTTT.

Here the CDR3 DNA reads TGTGCCAGCAATGGACAGGGCCCATCGTCGAACACCGGGGAGCTGTTTTTT. Residues: CASNGQGPSSNTGELFF. This chain uses TRBV2 with TRBJ2-2, with TRBD1 matching 8 bases. The V segment lost 7 bases and the J segment 0 bases; nucleotides outside the gene matches: 10. This CDR3 region has 17 residues. Germline V CDR1 and CDR2: SNHLY, FYNNEI.

In its sample, this clone was seen once. The V gene is TRBV4-2, the J gene TRBJ1-1; the D is unclear. Trimming stripped 1 base from V and 8 bases from J, with 20 bases between. The CDR3 length is 16 residues. Germline V gene data show CDR1 as LGHNA and CDR2 as YNFKEQ. CDR3 amino acids: CASSQAGMVYIPEAFF. DNA for the CDR3: TGTGCCAGCAGCCAAGCGGGGATGGTTTACATTCCCGAAGCTTTCTTT.